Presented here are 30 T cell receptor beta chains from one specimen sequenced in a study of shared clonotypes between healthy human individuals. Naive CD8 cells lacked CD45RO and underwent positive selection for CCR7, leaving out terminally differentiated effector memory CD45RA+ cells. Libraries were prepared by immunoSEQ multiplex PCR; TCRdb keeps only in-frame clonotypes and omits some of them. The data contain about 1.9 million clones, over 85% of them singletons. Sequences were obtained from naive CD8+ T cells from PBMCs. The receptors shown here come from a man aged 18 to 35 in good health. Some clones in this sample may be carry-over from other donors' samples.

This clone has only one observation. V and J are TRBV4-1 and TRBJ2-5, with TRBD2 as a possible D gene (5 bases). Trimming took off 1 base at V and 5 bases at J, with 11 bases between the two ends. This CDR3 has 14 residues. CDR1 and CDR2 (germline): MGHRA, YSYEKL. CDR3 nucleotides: TGCGCCAGCAGCCAAGGGAGGCCGGAGGAGACCCAGTACTTC. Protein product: CASSQGRPEETQYF.

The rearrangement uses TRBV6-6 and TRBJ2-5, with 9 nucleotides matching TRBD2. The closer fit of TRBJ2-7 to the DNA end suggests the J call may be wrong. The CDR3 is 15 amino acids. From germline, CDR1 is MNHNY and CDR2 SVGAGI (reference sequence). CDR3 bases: TGTGCCAGCAGTTACGCCCCTAGCGGGGTGCCCGAGCAGTACTTC. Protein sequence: CASSYAPSGVPEQYF.

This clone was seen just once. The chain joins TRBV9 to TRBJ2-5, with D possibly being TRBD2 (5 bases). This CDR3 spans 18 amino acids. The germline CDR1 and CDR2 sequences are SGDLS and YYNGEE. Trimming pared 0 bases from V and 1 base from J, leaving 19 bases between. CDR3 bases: TGTGCCAGCAGCGTAGCAACCTCCGGGGAAGAAGCCCAAGAGACCCAGTACTTC. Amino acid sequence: CASSVATSGEEAQETQYF. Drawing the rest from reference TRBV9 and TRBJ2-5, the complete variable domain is DSGVTQTPKHLITATGQRVTLRCSPRSGDLSVYWYQQSLDQGLQFLIQYYNGEERAKGNILERFSAQQFPDLHSELNLSSLELGDSALYFCASSVATSGEEAQETQYFGPGTRLLVL.

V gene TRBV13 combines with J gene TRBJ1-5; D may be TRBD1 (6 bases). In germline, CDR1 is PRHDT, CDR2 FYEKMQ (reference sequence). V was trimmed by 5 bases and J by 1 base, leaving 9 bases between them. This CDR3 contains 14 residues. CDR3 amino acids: CASSQGRSNQPQHF. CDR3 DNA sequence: TGTGCCAGCAGCCAGGGGCGGAGCAATCAGCCCCAGCATTTT.

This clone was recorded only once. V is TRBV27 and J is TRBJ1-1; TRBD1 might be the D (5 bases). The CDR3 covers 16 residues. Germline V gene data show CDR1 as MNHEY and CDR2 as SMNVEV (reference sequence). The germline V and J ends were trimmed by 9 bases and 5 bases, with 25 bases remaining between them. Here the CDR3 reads CARPVADSDRGTEAFF. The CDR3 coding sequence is TGTGCCAGACCTGTCGCGGATTCCGACCGGGGGACTGAAGCTTTCTTT.

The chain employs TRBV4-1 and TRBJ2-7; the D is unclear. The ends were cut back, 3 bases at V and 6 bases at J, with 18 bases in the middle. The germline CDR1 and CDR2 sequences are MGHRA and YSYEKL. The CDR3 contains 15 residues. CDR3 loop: CASSQAPVEVREQYF. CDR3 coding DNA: TGCGCCAGCAGCCAGGCCCCTGTAGAAGTACGCGAGCAGTACTTC.

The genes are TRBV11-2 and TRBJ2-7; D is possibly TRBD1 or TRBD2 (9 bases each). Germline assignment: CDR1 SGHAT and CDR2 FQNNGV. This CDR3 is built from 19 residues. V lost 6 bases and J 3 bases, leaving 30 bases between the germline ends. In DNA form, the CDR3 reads TGTGCCAGCAGTTCAGTGGGACAGGGAGCTAGCGGGGCCCGCTACGAGCAGTACTTC. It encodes CASSSVGQGASGARYEQYF.

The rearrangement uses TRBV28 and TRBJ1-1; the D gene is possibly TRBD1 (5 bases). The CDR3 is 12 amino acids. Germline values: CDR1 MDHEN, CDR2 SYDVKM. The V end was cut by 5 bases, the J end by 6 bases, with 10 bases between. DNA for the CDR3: TGTGCCAGCAGTCTCGGGGCGCCTGAAGCTTTCTTT. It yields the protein CASSLGAPEAFF.

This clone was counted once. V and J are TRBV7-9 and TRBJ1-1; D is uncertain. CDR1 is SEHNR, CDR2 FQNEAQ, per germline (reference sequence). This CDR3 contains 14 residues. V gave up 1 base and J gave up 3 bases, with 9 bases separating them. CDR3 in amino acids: CASSLGEGYTEAFF. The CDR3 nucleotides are TGTGCCAGCAGCTTAGGGGAGGGTTACACTGAAGCTTTCTTT.

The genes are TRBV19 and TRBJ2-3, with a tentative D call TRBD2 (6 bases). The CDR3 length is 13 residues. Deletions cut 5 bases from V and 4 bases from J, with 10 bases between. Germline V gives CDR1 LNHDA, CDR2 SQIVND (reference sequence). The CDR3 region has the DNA TGTGCCAGTAGTGGAGGGGTCCCAGATACGCAGTATTTT. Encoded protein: CASSGGVPDTQYF.

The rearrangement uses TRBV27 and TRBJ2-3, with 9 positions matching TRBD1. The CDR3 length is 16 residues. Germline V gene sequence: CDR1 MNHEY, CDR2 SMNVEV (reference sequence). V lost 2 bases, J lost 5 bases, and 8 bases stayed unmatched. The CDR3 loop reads CASSLQGTGRIDTQYF. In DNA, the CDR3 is TGTGCCAGCAGTTTACAGGGGACAGGGCGGATAGATACGCAGTATTTT.

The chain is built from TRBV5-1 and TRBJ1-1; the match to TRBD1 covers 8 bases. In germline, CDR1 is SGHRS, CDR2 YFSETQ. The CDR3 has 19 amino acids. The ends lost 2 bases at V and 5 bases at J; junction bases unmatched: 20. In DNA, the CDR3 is TGCGCCAGCAGCTTATGGACAGGGCAGAACATTAGGGGGGTGACTGAAGCTTTCTTT. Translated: CASSLWTGQNIRGVTEAFF.

CDR3 DNA: TGTGCCAGCAGCTTATCAGCCTACGAGCAGTACTTC. Protein: CASSLSAYEQYF. The J gene is TRBJ2-7, the V gene TRBV11-1; D is undetermined. CDR3 length: 12 residues. CDR1 is SGHAT and CDR2 is FQDESV in the germline V gene (reference sequence). The V and J ends lost 2 bases and 2 bases respectively, with 4 bases between them.

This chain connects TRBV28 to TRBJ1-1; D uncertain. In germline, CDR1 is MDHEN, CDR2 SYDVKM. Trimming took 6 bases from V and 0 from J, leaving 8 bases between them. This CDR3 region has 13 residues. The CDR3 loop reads CASRFIMNTEAFF. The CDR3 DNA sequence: TGTGCCAGCAGGTTCATAATGAACACTGAAGCTTTCTTT.

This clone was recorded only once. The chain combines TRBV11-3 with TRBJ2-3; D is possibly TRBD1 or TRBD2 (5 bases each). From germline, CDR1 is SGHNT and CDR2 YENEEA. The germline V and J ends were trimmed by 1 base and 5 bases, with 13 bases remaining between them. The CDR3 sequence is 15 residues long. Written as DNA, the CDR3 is TGTGCCAGCAGCTTAGGAGCTAGCAGGGTAGATACGCAGTATTTT. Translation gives CASSLGASRVDTQYF.

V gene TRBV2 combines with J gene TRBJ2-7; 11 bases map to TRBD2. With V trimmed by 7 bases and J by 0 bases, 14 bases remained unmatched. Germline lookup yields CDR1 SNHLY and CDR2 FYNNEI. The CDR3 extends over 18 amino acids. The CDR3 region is CASTPGVAGGRSSYEQYF. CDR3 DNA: TGTGCCAGCACCCCTGGGGTAGCGGGAGGGCGTAGCTCCTACGAGCAGTACTTC.

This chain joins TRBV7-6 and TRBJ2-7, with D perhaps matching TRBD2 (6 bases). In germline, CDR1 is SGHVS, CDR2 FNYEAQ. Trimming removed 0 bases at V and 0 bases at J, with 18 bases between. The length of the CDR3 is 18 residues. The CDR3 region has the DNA TGTGCCAGCAGCTTAGCGAATGGAGGGACGGCAAGCTCCTACGAGCAGTACTTC. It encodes CASSLANGGTASSYEQYF. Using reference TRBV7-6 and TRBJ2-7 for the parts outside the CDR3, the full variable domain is GAGVSQSPRYKVTKRGQDVALRCDPISGHVSLYWYRQALGQGPEFLTYFNYEAQQDKSGLPNDRFSAERPEGSISTLTIQRTEQRDSAMYRCASSLANGGTASSYEQYFGPGTRLTVT.

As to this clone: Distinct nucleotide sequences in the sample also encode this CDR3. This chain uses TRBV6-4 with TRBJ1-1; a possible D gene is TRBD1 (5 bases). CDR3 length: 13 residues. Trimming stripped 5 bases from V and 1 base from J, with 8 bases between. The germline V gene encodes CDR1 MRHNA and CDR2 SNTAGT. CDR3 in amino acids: CASSLQENTEAFF. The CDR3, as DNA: TGTGCCAGCAGTTTACAGGAGAACACTGAAGCTTTCTTT.

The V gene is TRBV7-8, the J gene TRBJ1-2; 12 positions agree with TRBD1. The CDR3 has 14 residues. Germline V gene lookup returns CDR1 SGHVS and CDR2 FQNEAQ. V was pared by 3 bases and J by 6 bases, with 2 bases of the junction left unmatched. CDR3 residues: CASSLGTGGHGYTF. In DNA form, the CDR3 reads TGTGCCAGCAGCTTGGGGACAGGGGGCCATGGCTACACCTTC.

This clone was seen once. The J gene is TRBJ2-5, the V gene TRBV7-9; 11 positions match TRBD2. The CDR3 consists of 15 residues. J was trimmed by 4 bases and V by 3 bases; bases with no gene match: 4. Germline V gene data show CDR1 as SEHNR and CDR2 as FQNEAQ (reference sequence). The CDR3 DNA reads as TGTGCCAGCAGCTTGTCCGGGACTAGCGGAGAGACCCAGTACTTC. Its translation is CASSLSGTSGETQYF.

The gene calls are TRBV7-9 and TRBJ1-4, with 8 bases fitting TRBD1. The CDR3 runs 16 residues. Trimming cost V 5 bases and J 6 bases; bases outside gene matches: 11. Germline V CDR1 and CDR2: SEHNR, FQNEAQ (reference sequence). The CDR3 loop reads CASSPESGTGDEKLFF. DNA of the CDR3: TGTGCCAGCAGCCCAGAGTCCGGGACAGGTGATGAAAAACTGTTTTTT.

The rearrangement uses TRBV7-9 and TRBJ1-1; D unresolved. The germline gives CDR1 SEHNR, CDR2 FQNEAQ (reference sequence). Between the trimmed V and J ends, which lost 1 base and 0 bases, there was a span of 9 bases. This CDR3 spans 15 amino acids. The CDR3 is CASSLVLNMNTEAFF. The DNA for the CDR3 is TGTGCCAGCAGCTTAGTTCTCAATATGAACACTGAAGCTTTCTTT.

CDR3 nucleotides: TGCGCCAGCAGTTCCGGGGGCCACATTCAGTACTTC. Translating gives CASSSGGHIQYF. The chain carries TRBV10-2 and TRBJ2-4, with D possibly being TRBD1 or TRBD2 (6 bases each). Trimming took 5 bases from V and 8 from J, leaving 10 bases between them. Germline lookup yields CDR1 WSHSY and CDR2 SAAADI. The length of the CDR3 is 12 residues.

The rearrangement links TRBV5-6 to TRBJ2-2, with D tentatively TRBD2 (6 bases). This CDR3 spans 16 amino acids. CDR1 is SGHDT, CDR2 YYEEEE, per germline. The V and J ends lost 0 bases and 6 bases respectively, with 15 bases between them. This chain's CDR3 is CASSLERVAGPGELFF. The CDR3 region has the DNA TGTGCCAGCAGCTTGGAGCGGGTAGCCGGCCCCGGGGAGCTGTTTTTT. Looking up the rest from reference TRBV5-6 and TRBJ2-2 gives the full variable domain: DAGVTQSPTHLIKTRGQQVTLRCSPKSGHDTVSWYQQALGQGPQFIFQYYEEEERQRGNFPDRFSGHQFPNYSSELNVNALLLGDSALYLCASSLERVAGPGELFFGEGSRLTVL.

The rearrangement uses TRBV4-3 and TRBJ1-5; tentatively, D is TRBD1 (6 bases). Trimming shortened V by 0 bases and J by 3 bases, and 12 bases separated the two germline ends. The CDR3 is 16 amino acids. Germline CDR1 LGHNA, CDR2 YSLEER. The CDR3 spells CASSQEAGAVNQPQHF. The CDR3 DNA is TGCGCCAGCAGCCAAGAGGCAGGGGCGGTCAATCAGCCCCAGCATTTT.

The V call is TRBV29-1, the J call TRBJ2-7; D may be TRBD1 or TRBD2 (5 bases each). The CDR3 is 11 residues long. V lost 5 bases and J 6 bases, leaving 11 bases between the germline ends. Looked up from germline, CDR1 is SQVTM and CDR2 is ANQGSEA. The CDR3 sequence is CSVKRDGEQYF. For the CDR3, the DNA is TGCAGCGTTAAGAGGGACGGCGAGCAGTACTTC.

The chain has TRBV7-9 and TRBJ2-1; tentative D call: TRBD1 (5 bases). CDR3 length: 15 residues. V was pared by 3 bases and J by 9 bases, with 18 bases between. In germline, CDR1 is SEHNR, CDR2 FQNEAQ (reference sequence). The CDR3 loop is CASSLAQGEFGEQFF. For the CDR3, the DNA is TGTGCCAGCAGCTTGGCGCAGGGTGAGTTTGGTGAGCAGTTCTTC.

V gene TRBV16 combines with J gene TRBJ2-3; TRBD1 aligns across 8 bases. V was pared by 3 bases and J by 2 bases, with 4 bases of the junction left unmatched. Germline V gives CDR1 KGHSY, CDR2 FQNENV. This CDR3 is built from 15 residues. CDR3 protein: CASSQTGAPTDTQYF. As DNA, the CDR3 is TGTGCCAGCAGCCAGACAGGGGCTCCCACAGATACGCAGTATTTT.

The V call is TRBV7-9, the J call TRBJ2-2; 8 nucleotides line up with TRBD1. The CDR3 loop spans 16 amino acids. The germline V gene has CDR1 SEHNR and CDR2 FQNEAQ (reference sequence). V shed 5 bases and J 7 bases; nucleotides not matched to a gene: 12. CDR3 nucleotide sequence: TGTGCCAGCAGCCCCATCGGGCAGGGGGCTGGCGGGGAGCTGTTTTTT. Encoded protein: CASSPIGQGAGGELFF.

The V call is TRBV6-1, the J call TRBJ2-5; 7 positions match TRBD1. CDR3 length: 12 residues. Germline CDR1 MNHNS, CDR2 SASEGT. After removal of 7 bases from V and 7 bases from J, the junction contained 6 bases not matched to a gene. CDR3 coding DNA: TGTGCCAGCAATCTACAGGGGAGGACCCAGTACTTC. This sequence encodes CASNLQGRTQYF.